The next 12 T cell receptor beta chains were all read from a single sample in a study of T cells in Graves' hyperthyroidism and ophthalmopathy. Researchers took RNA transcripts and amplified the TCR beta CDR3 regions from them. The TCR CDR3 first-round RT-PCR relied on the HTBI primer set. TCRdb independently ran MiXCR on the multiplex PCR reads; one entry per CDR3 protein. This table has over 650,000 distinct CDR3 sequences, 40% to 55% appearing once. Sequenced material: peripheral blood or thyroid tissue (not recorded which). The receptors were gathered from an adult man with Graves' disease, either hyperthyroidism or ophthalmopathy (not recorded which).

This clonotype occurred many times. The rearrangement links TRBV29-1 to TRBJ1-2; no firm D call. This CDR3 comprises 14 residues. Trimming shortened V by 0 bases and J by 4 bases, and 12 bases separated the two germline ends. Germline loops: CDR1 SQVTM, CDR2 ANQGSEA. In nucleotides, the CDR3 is TGCAGCGTTGAAGACGGGAGGGTGCCCTATGGCTACACCTTC. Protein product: CSVEDGRVPYGYTF.

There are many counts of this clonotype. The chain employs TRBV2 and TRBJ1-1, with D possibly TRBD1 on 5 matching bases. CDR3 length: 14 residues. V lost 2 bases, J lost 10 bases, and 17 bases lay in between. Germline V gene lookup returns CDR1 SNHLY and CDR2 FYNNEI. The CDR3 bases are TGTGCCAGCAGTGAACCCCAGGGATCATCTCGAGCTTTCTTT. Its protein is CASSEPQGSSRAFF.

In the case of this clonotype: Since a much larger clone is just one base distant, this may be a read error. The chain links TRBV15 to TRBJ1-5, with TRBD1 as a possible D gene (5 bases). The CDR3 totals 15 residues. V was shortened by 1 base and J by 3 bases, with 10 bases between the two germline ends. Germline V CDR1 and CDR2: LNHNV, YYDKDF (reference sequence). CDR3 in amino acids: CATSRGRAFNQPQHF. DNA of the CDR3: TGTGCCACCAGCAGAGGCAGGGCGTTCAATCAGCCCCAGCATTTT.

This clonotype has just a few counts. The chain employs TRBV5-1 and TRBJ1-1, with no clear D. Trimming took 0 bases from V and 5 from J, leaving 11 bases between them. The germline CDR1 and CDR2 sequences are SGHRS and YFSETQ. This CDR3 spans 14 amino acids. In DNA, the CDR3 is TGCGCCAGCAGCTTGGACGCCGTCAAAACTGAAGCTTTCTTT. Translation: CASSLDAVKTEAFF. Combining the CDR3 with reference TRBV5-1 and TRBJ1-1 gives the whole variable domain KAGVTQTPRYLIKTRGQQVTLSCSPISGHRSVSWYQQTPGQGLQFLFEYFSETQRNKGNFPGRFSGRQFSNSRSEMNVSTLELGDSALYLCASSLDAVKTEAFFGQGTRLTVV.

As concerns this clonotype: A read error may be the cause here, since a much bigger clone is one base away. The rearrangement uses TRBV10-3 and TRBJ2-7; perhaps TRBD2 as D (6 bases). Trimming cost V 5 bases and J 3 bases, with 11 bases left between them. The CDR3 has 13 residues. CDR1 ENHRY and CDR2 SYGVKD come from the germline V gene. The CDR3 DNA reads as TGTGCCATCAGTCGGGGCGGGAACTACGAGCAGTACTTC. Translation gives CAISRGGNYEQYF.

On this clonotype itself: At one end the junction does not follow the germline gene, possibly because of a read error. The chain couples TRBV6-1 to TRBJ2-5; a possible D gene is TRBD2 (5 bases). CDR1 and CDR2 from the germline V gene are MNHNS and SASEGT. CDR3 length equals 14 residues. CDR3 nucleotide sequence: TGTGCCAGCACTCCGGCCCTCTGGGGAGAGACCCGGTACTTC. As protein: CASTPALWGETRYF.

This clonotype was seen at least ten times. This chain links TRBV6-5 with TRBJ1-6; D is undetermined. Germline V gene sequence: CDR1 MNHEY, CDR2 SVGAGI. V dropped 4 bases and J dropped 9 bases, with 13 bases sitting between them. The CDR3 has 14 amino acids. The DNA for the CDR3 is TGTGCCAGCAGTTTGGCAACCATGAGTTCACCCCTCCACTTT. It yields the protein CASSLATMSSPLHF.

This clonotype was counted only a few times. As DNA, the CDR3 is TGCAGTGCTAGGGGTATTGGGACAGGCGCGAACACTGAAGCTTTCTTT. Its protein product is CSARGIGTGANTEAFF. This rearrangement joins TRBV20-1 to TRBJ1-1; 8 bases map to TRBD1. The J segment lost 1 base and the V segment lost 3 bases, leaving 10 bases of the junction unmatched. Germline V gives CDR1 DFQATT, CDR2 SNEGSKA (reference sequence). This CDR3 spans 16 amino acids.

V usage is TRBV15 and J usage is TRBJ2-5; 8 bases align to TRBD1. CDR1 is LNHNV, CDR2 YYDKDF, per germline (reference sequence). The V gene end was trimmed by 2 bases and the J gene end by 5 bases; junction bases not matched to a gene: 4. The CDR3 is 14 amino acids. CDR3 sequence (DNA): TGTGCCACCAGCAGAAACAGGGGGGCCGAGACCCAGTACTTC. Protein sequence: CATSRNRGAETQYF. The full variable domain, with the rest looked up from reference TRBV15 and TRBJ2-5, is DAMVIQNPRYQVTQFGKPVTLSCSQTLNHNVMYWYQQKSSQAPKLLFHYYDKDFNNEADTPDNFQSRRPNTSFCFLDIRSPGLGDTAMYLCATSRNRGAETQYFGPGTRLLVL.

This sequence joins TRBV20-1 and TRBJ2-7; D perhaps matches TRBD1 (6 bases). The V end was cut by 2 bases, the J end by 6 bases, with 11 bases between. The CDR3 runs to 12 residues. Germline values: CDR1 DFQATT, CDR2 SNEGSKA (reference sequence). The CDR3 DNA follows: TGCAGTGCTAGACCAGGGGCCAGCGAGCAGTACTTC. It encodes CSARPGASEQYF.

CDR3 DNA: TGCAGTGCTCAGGGGGGGGGGGATTCACCCCTCCACTTT. Protein sequence: CSAQGGGDSPLHF. V gene TRBV20-1 combines with J gene TRBJ1-6; 7 nucleotides align to TRBD1. CDR1 and CDR2 (germline): DFQATT, SNEGSKA (reference sequence). CDR3 length: 13 amino acids. J lost 8 bases, V lost 5 bases, and 6 bases had no gene match.

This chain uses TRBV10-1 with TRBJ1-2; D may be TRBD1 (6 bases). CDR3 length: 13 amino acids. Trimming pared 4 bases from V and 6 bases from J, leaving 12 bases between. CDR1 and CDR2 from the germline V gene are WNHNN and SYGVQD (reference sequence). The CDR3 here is CASSGTADHGYTF. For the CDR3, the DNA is TGCGCCAGCAGTGGGACAGCTGACCATGGCTACACCTTC.